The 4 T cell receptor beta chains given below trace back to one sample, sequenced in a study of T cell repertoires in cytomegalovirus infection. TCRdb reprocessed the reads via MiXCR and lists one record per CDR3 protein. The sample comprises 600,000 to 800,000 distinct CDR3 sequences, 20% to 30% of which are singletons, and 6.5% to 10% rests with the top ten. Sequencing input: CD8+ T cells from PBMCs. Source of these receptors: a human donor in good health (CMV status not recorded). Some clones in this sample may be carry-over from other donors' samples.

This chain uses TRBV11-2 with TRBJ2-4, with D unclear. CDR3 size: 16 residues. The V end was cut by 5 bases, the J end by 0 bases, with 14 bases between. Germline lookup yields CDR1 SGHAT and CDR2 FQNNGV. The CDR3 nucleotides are TGTGCCAGCAGCCCCTTGAAGGGTCTAGCCAAAAACATTCAGTACTTC. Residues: CASSPLKGLAKNIQYF. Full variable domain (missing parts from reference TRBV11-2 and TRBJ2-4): EAGVAQSPRYKIIEKRQSVAFWCNPISGHATLYWYQQILGQGPKLLIQFQNNGVVDDSQLPKDRFSAERLKGVDSTLKIQPAKLEDSAVYLCASSPLKGLAKNIQYFGAGTRLSVL.

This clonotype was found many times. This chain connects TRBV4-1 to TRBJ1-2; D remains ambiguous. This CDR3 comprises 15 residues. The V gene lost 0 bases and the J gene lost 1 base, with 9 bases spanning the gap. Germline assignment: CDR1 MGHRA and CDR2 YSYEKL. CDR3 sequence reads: CASSQELAGNYGYTF. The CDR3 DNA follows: TGCGCCAGCAGCCAAGAGTTGGCGGGTAACTATGGCTACACCTTC.

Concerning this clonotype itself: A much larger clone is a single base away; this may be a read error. Here the CDR3 reads CASGYRQADTQYF. CDR3 DNA: TGTGCCAGCGGCTACCGACAGGCGGATACGCAGTATTTT. The V call is TRBV7-2, the J call TRBJ2-3; D possibly corresponds to TRBD1 (6 bases). Germline CDR1 SGHTA, CDR2 FQGNSA. The CDR3 extends over 13 amino acids. V was clipped by 8 bases and J by 6 bases, with 15 bases between them.

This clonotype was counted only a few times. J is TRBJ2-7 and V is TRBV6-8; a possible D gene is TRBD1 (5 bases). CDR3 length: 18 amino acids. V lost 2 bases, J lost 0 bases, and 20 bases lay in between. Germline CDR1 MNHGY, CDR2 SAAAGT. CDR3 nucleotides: TGTGCCAGCAGTTACGGGGCCCCATCCGCCAGGACCTCCTACGAGCAGTACTTC. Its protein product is CASSYGAPSARTSYEQYF.